The next 10 T cell receptor beta chains were all read from a single sample in a study of blood T cell repertoires in COVID-19. The table came from immunoSEQ multiplex PCR; TCRdb's copy has only in-frame clones and leaves some out. Counted here are some 500,000 clones, 85% to 90% occurring once; the ten biggest clones make up about 8.2%. The sequencing sample was made of peripheral blood. These receptors were obtained from a woman in her forties or fifties with COVID-19, enrolled during active disease.

This chain uses TRBV7-9 with TRBJ1-2, with 9 positions matching TRBD1. Germline loops: CDR1 SEHNR, CDR2 FQNEAQ (reference sequence). V lost 3 bases and J lost 7; bases outside the gene matches: 6. The CDR3 runs 14 residues. The CDR3 DNA reads as TGTGCCAGCAGCTTGGACAGGGGATATTCTGGCTACACCTTC. It yields the protein CASSLDRGYSGYTF. Full variable domain (missing parts from reference TRBV7-9 and TRBJ1-2): DTGVSQNPRHKITKRGQNVTFRCDPISEHNRLYWYRQTLGQGPEFLTYFQNEAQLEKSRLLSDRFSAERPKGSFSTLEIQRTEQGDSAMYLCASSLDRGYSGYTFGSGTRLTVV.

The chain links TRBV4-2 to TRBJ1-2; D is possibly TRBD1 (5 bases). Germline loops: CDR1 LGHNA, CDR2 YNFKEQ. Deletions cut 4 bases from V and 6 bases from J, with 18 bases between. This CDR3 has 15 residues. The CDR3 loop is CASSLGARAVDGYTF. The CDR3 nucleotides read TGTGCCAGCAGCCTAGGGGCCAGGGCCGTTGATGGCTACACCTTC.

DNA for the CDR3: TGCGCCAGCAGCGATCTTAGCGGGGGCGAAACAGATACGCAGTATTTT. Translated: CASSDLSGGETDTQYF. The chain links TRBV10-1 to TRBJ2-3; 9 bases are a match to TRBD2. The CDR3 is 16 residues long. Losses at the gene ends were 6 bases for V and 3 bases for J; bases not matched to a gene: 10. Germline CDR1 is WNHNN and CDR2 is SYGVQD (reference sequence).

The chain employs TRBV19 and TRBJ2-3; 7 positions match TRBD1. V lost 4 bases, J lost 4 bases, and 2 bases stayed unmatched. The CDR3 extends over 13 amino acids. CDR1 is LNHDA, CDR2 SQIVND, per germline (reference sequence). CDR3 sequence: CASSTQGADTQYF. In nucleotides, the CDR3 is TGTGCCAGTAGTACCCAGGGGGCAGATACGCAGTATTTT.

V is TRBV2 and J is TRBJ1-1; D ambiguous. The germline CDR1 and CDR2 sequences are SNHLY and FYNNEI. V shed 8 bases and J shed 10 bases, with 20 bases lying between them. The CDR3 contains 13 residues. The CDR3 coding sequence is TGTGCCAGCCTCTGGGGAGCTCCGGACGGAGCTTTCTTT. Encoded protein: CASLWGAPDGAFF.

The genes are TRBV30 and TRBJ1-5; D unresolved. Germline CDR1 and CDR2: GTSNPN and SVGIG (reference sequence). Trimming stripped 8 bases from V and 7 bases from J, with 15 bases between. The CDR3 sequence is 12 residues long. The CDR3 loop reads CALGPPGQPQHF. The CDR3 DNA follows: TGTGCCCTGGGCCCACCGGGGCAGCCCCAGCATTTT.

This chain links TRBV6-2 or TRBV6-3 with TRBJ2-2; TRBD2 aligns across 9 bases. The J segment lost 3 bases and the V segment lost 6 bases, leaving 8 bases of the junction unmatched. Germline V gene lookup returns CDR1 MNHEY and CDR2 SVGEGT. The CDR3 runs to 16 residues. DNA of the CDR3: TGTGCCAGCAGCCCCCTAGCGGGGTTCCACACCGGGGAGCTGTTTTTT. Translated, it gives CASSPLAGFHTGELFF.

The rearrangement uses TRBV5-1 and TRBJ1-5; D remains unclear. Between the trimmed V and J ends, which lost 2 bases and 1 base, there was a span of 10 bases. Germline loops: CDR1 SGHRS, CDR2 YFSETQ. This CDR3 spans 15 amino acids. CDR3 in amino acids: CASSFGVGSNQPQHF. CDR3 sequence (DNA): TGCGCCAGCAGCTTCGGGGTGGGCAGCAATCAGCCCCAGCATTTT.

V and J are TRBV24-1 and TRBJ2-1; 9 bases match TRBD1. With 4 bases clipped from V and 7 bases from J, the junction kept 4 bases outside the gene matches. The germline CDR1 and CDR2 sequences are KGHDR and SFDVKD. The CDR3 runs to 14 residues. The CDR3: CATSDSGTGNEQFF. In nucleotides, the CDR3 is TGTGCCACCAGTGACTCGGGGACAGGGAATGAGCAGTTCTTC.

The chain recombines TRBV7-9 with TRBJ1-6; weak D call: TRBD1 (5 bases). This CDR3 is built from 14 residues. CDR1 is SEHNR and CDR2 is FQNEAQ in the germline V gene (reference sequence). With 5 bases removed from V and 11 bases from J, the gap between germline ends came to 16 bases. The chain's CDR3 is CASSPHRGETPLHF. DNA of the CDR3: TGTGCCAGCAGCCCACATAGGGGCGAAACACCCCTCCACTTT.